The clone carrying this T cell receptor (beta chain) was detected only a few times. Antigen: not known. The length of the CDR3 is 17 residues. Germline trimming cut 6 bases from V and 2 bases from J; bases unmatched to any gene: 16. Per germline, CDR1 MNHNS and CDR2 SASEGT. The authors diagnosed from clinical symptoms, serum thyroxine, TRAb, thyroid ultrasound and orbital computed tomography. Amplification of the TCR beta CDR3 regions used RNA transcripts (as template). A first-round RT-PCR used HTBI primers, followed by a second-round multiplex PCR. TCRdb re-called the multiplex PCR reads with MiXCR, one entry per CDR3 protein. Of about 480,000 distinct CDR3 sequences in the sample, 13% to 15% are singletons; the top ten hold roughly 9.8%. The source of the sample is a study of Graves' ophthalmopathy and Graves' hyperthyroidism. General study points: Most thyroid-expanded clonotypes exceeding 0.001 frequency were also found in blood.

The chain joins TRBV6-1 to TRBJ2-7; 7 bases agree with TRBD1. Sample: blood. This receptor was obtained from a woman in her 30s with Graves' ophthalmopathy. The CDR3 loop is CASSHLGQEDRTYEQYF. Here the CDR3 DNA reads TGTGCCAGCAGCCACCTCGGACAGGAGGACAGAACCTACGAGCAGTACTTC.